The 23 T cell receptor beta chains in this list originate from one sample, sequenced in a study of blood T cell repertoires in COVID-19. Assay: immunoSEQ multiplex PCR; the TCRdb copy retains only in-frame clones and omits some. The sample comprises over 250,000 clones, about 86% of which are singletons, and around 13% rests with the top ten. The sequenced sample was peripheral blood. The receptors stem from a woman aged 65 to 85 with COVID-19, enrolled during active disease.

The chain recombines TRBV2 with TRBJ1-1, with 7 bases that match TRBD1. The CDR3 runs 13 residues. Trimming at V came to 10 bases and at J to 0 bases, leaving 5 bases not matched to a gene. Germline V lookup: CDR1 SNHLY, CDR2 FYNNEI. The DNA for the CDR3 is TGTGCCACTAGGACAGGAATGAACACTGAAGCTTTCTTT. This encodes CATRTGMNTEAFF.

The V gene is TRBV7-3, the J gene TRBJ2-3; no reliable D call. V was pared by 8 bases and J by 3 bases, with 9 bases between. This CDR3 has 12 residues. Germline V gene lookup returns CDR1 SGHTA and CDR2 FQGTGA. CDR3 protein: CASGLGTDTQYF. DNA for the CDR3: TGTGCCAGCGGGCTTGGGACAGATACGCAGTATTTT.

The chain links TRBV6-1 to TRBJ1-2, with a tentative D call TRBD1 (5 bases). V was shortened by 5 bases and J by 2 bases, with 12 bases between the two germline ends. The V gene's germline CDR1 is MNHNS and CDR2 SASEGT. This CDR3 is 14 amino acids long. In DNA form, the CDR3 reads TGTGCCAGCAGTTCCCCGGGGGGGAACTATGGCTACACCTTC. Translating gives CASSSPGGNYGYTF.

The count of this clone is one. This chain uses TRBV23-1 with TRBJ1-5, with 8 bases that match TRBD1. TRBV23-1 is labeled an ORF, and its function is uncertain. CDR3 length equals 14 residues. Trimming took 3 bases from V and 4 from J; bases not matched to a gene: 2. The CDR3 coding sequence is TGCGCCAGCAGTCAGTGGACAGGGAATCAGCCCCAGCATTTT. Protein product: CASSQWTGNQPQHF.

CDR3 residues: CASTPGETSFLYGYTF. In DNA, the CDR3 is TGCGCCAGCACCCCGGGAGAGACTAGTTTCCTCTATGGCTACACCTTC. The rearrangement links TRBV5-1 to TRBJ1-2; D ambiguous. Trimming pared 6 bases from V and 4 bases from J, leaving 22 bases between. Germline CDR1 and CDR2: SGHRS and YFSETQ. The CDR3 consists of 16 residues.

The chain couples TRBV5-4 to TRBJ2-1; tentative D call: TRBD2 (7 bases). The CDR3 is made up of 17 amino acids. Germline V gene data show CDR1 as SGHNT and CDR2 as YYREEE (reference sequence). V was trimmed by 4 bases and J by 0 bases, leaving 17 bases between them. This CDR3 reads CASSPGGGGHSYNEQFF. DNA of the CDR3: TGTGCCAGCAGCCCCGGAGGGGGGGGCCACTCCTACAATGAGCAGTTCTTC.

The chain couples TRBV7-6 to TRBJ2-7, with D unclear. The CDR3 extends over 13 amino acids. The germline CDR1 and CDR2 sequences are SGHVS and FNYEAQ. Trimming left V 2 bases short and J 3 bases short, with 8 bases between. The CDR3 DNA reads as TGTGCCAGCAGCTTAACTCATTACTACGAGCAGTACTTC. Its translation is CASSLTHYYEQYF.

This sequence joins TRBV5-1 and TRBJ1-2; 7 bases match TRBD1. J was trimmed by 4 bases and V by 4 bases; bases with no gene match: 13. Germline CDR1 is SGHRS and CDR2 is YFSETQ. The CDR3 is 16 amino acids. This CDR3 reads CASSLGPGQEIYGYTF. CDR3 DNA sequence: TGCGCCAGCAGCCTAGGACCCGGACAGGAAATCTATGGCTACACCTTC.

This chain uses TRBV29-1 with TRBJ2-7, with a tentative D call TRBD2 (6 bases). Deletions cut 6 bases from V and 6 bases from J, with 15 bases between. CDR1 and CDR2 (germline): SQVTM, ANQGSEA. The CDR3 consists of 12 residues. The CDR3 protein is CSVGTFLGEQYF. The CDR3 nucleotides are TGCAGCGTGGGGACTTTTTTGGGCGAGCAGTACTTC.

Details on this clone: One end of the junction is discordant with germline, which a read error may explain. V gene TRBV9 combines with J gene TRBJ2-2, with TRBD1 as a possible D gene (6 bases). This CDR3 has 13 residues. Germline values: CDR1 SGDLS, CDR2 YYNGEE. Here the CDR3 DNA reads TGTGCCAGCAACGTAGACCAGGGGCGCGAGCTGTTTTTT. Protein sequence: CASNVDQGRELFF.

The CDR3 loop reads CASSLRTGSNEQFF. DNA of the CDR3: TGCGCCAGCAGCTTGAGGACAGGGTCTAATGAGCAGTTCTTC. This sequence joins TRBV5-1 and TRBJ2-1; 8 bases are a match to TRBD1. Germline V gives CDR1 SGHRS, CDR2 YFSETQ. V lost 1 base, J lost 7 bases, and 4 bases stayed unmatched. This CDR3 has 14 amino acids.

J is TRBJ1-6 and V is TRBV19; the D gene is possibly TRBD1 (5 bases). V lost 2 bases, J lost 7 bases, and 9 bases lay in between. Per the germline V gene, CDR1 is LNHDA and CDR2 is SQIVND (reference sequence). The CDR3 loop spans 14 amino acids. The CDR3 DNA reads TGTGCCAGTAGTATACAGGGTTACAATTCACCCCTCCACTTT. Amino acids: CASSIQGYNSPLHF. Variable domain in full (rest from reference TRBV19 and TRBJ1-6): DGGITQSPKYLFRKEGQNVTLSCEQNLNHDAMYWYRQDPGQGLRLIYYSQIVNDFQKGDIAEGYSVSREKKESFPLTVTSAQKNPTAFYLCASSIQGYNSPLHFGNGTRLTVT.

CDR3 loop: CAWSWRARGYTF. CDR3 coding DNA: TGTGCCTGGAGTTGGAGGGCCCGAGGCTACACCTTC. The chain employs TRBV30 and TRBJ1-2; D remains unclear. This CDR3 spans 12 amino acids. Trimming cost V 2 bases and J 8 bases, with 12 bases left between them. Germline V gene lookup returns CDR1 GTSNPN and CDR2 SVGIG (reference sequence).

V usage is TRBV28 and J usage is TRBJ2-1; 8 bases map to TRBD1. Germline V CDR1 and CDR2: MDHEN, SYDVKM. The trim removed 6 bases at V and 6 bases at J, leaving 10 bases unmatched. The CDR3 spans 15 residues. CDR3 region: CASSEASTGANEQFF. CDR3 in DNA: TGTGCCAGCAGCGAAGCCTCGACAGGGGCCAATGAGCAGTTCTTC.

This clone was seen only a few times. Other nucleotide sequences from this sample produce the same CDR3. The chain carries TRBV2 and TRBJ1-6; TRBD1 matches at 8 bases. The CDR3 runs 14 residues. J lost 10 bases, V lost 6 bases, and 8 bases had no gene match. Germline CDR1 SNHLY, CDR2 FYNNEI. The CDR3 bases are TGTGCCAGCAGCGCGACAGGGGAGAGATCACCCCTCCACTTT. Translating it yields CASSATGERSPLHF.

V usage is TRBV10-3 and J usage is TRBJ2-5; D is undetermined. V shed 3 bases and J shed 2 bases, with 7 bases lying between them. Germline CDR1 and CDR2: ENHRY and SYGVKD. The CDR3 consists of 13 residues. CDR3 loop: CAISDLSQETQYF. The CDR3 region has the DNA TGTGCCATCAGTGACCTATCACAAGAGACCCAGTACTTC.

The CDR3 DNA reads as TGTGCCAGTAGTCGGGCAGGGGGGGAGACCCAGTACTTC. Its protein product is CASSRAGGETQYF. The chain links TRBV19 to TRBJ2-5, with D possibly being TRBD1 (7 bases). V lost 5 bases, J lost 5 bases, and 12 bases lay in between. Germline values: CDR1 LNHDA, CDR2 SQIVND (reference sequence). This CDR3 has 13 residues.

This sequence joins TRBV4-1 and TRBJ2-3; 7 bases agree with TRBD2. Per germline, CDR1 MGHRA and CDR2 YSYEKL. The CDR3 has 13 residues. The V gene end was trimmed by 1 base and the J gene end by 9 bases; junction bases not matched to a gene: 4. CDR3: CASSQVGGKTQYF. In DNA form, the CDR3 reads TGCGCCAGCAGCCAAGTCGGGGGGAAGACGCAGTATTTT.

The V call is TRBV11-2, the J call TRBJ1-1, with 7 bases matching TRBD1. Looked up from germline, CDR1 is SGHAT and CDR2 is FQNNGV. Losses at the gene ends were 7 bases for V and 10 bases for J; bases not matched to a gene: 12. The CDR3 has 13 residues. The CDR3 region has the DNA TGTGCCAGCACGGGACAGATGATGGTACGAGCTTTCTTT. It yields the protein CASTGQMMVRAFF.

The V call is TRBV24-1, the J call TRBJ2-5; the D gene is possibly TRBD1 (6 bases). This CDR3 contains 14 residues. V shed 7 bases and J shed 5 bases, with 16 bases lying between them. Germline CDR1 and CDR2: KGHDR and SFDVKD. The CDR3 loop is CATRGGVGQETQYF. In nucleotides, the CDR3 is TGTGCCACCAGAGGGGGAGTAGGGCAGGAGACCCAGTACTTC.

The rearrangement joins TRBV19 to TRBJ1-2, with TRBD1 identical over 8 bases. The V gene end was trimmed by 6 bases and the J gene end by 3 bases; junction bases not matched to a gene: 3. Looked up from germline, CDR1 is LNHDA and CDR2 is SQIVND (reference sequence). CDR3 size: 13 residues. CDR3 sequence reads: CASSPDRDYGYTF. The DNA of the CDR3 is TGTGCCAGTAGCCCGGACAGGGACTATGGCTACACCTTC.

The chain employs TRBV27 and TRBJ1-2; 8 bases are a match to TRBD1. The CDR3 contains 15 residues. Germline-derived CDR1 and CDR2 are MNHEY and SMNVEV (reference sequence). The V segment lost 4 bases and the J segment 1 base; nucleotides outside the gene matches: 5. In DNA form, the CDR3 reads TGTGCCAGCAGTTCCGGACAGGGAGGTAACTATGGCTACACCTTC. This codes for CASSSGQGGNYGYTF.

The chain uses TRBV12-3 or TRBV12-4 and TRBJ2-3; weak D call: TRBD2 (6 bases). Between the trimmed V and J ends, which lost 6 bases and 6 bases, there was a span of 13 bases. CDR3 size: 13 residues. The CDR3 DNA follows: TGTGCCAGCAGCCGGCGCGGGACGGATACGCAGTATTTT. It yields the protein CASSRRGTDTQYF.